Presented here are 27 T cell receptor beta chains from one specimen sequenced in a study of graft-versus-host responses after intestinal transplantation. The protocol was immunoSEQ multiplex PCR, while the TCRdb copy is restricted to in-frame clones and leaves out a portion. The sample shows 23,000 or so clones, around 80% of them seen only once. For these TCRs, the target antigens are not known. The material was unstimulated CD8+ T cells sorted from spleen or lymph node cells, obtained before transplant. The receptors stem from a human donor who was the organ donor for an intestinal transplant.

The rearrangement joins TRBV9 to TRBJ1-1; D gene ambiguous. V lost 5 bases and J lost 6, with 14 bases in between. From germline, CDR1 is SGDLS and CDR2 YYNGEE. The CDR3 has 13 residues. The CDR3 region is CASRPPERAEAFF. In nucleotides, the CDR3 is TGTGCCAGCAGACCCCCCGAACGGGCTGAAGCTTTCTTT.

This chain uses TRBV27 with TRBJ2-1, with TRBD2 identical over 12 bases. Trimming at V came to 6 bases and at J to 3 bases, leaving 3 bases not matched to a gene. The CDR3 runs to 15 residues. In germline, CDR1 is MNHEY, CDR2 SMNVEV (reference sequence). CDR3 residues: CASSLGLAGYNEQFF. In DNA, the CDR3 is TGTGCCAGCAGCTTGGGACTAGCGGGCTACAATGAGCAGTTCTTC.

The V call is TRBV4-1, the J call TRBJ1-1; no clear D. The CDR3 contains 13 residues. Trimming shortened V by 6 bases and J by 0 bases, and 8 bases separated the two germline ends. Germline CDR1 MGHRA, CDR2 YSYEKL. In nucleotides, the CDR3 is TGCGCCAGCAGGTCTTTGATGAACACTGAAGCTTTCTTT. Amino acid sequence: CASRSLMNTEAFF.

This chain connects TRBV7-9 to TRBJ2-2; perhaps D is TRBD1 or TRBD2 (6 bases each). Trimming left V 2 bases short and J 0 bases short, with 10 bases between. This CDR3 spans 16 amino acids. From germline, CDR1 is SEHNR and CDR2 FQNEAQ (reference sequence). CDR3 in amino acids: CASSLPGATNTGELFF. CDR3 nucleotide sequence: TGTGCCAGCAGCTTACCGGGGGCCACGAACACCGGGGAGCTGTTTTTT. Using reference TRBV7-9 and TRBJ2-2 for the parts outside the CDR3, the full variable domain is DTGVSQNPRHKITKRGQNVTFRCDPISEHNRLYWYRQTLGQGPEFLTYFQNEAQLEKSRLLSDRFSAERPKGSFSTLEIQRTEQGDSAMYLCASSLPGATNTGELFFGEGSRLTVL.

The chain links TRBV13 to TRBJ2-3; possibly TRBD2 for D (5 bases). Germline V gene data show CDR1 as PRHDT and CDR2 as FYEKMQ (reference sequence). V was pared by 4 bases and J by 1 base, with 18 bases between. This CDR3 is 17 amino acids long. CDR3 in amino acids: CASSSEYSRGGTDTQYF. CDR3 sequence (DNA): TGTGCCAGCAGCTCTGAATATAGCCGGGGAGGCACAGATACGCAGTATTTT.

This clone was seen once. The CDR3 bases are TGCGCCAGCAGCCTCCGGCGTGGCGGGGGGACCGCCTACGAGCAGTACTTC. Translating it yields CASSLRRGGGTAYEQYF. J is TRBJ2-7 and V is TRBV4-1; 8 nucleotides match TRBD2. After removal of 4 bases from V and 2 bases from J, the junction contained 13 bases not matched to a gene. CDR3 size: 17 residues. Per germline, CDR1 MGHRA and CDR2 YSYEKL.

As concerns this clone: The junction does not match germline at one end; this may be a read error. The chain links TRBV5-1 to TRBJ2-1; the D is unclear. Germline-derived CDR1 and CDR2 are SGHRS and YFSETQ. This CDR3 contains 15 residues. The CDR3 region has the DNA TGCGCCGGCAGCTTTTTCCCCGAGGTAAACAATGAGCAGTTCTTC. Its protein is CAGSFFPEVNNEQFF.

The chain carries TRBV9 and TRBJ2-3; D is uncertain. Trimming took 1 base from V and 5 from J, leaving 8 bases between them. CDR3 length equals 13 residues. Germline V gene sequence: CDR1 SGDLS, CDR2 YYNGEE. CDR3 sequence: CASSVQGKDTQYF. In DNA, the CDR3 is TGTGCCAGCAGCGTACAAGGGAAAGATACGCAGTATTTT. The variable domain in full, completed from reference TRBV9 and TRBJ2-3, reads DSGVTQTPKHLITATGQRVTLRCSPRSGDLSVYWYQQSLDQGLQFLIQYYNGEERAKGNILERFSAQQFPDLHSELNLSSLELGDSALYFCASSVQGKDTQYFGPGTRLTVL.

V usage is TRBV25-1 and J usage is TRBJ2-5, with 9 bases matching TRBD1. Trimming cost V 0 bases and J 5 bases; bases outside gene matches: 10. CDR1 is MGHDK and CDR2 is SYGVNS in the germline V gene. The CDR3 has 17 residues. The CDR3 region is CASSEYTGTGFGETQYF. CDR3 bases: TGTGCCAGCAGTGAATACACCGGGACAGGGTTCGGGGAGACCCAGTACTTC.

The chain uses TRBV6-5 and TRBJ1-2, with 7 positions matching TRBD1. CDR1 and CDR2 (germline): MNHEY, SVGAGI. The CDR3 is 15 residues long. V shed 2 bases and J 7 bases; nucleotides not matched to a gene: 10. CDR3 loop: CASSYRQGKQCGYTF. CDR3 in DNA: TGTGCCAGCAGTTACCGACAGGGTAAGCAGTGTGGCTACACCTTC.

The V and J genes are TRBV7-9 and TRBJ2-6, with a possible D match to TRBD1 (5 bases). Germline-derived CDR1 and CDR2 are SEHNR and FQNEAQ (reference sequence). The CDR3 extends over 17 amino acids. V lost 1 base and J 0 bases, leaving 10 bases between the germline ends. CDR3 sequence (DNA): TGTGCCAGCAGCTTAGGTCAGGGTATCTCTGGGGCCAACGTCCTGACTTTC. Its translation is CASSLGQGISGANVLTF.

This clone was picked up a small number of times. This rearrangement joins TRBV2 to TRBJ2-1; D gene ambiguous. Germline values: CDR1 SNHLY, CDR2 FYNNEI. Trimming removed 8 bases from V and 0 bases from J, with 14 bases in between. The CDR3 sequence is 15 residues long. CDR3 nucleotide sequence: TGTGCCAGCTTGCATTCCCACAGCTCCTACAATGAGCAGTTCTTC. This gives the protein CASLHSHSSYNEQFF.

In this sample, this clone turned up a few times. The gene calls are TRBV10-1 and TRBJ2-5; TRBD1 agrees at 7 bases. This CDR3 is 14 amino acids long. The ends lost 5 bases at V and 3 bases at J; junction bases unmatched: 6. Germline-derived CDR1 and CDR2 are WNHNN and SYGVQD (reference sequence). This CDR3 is CASSKRGREETQYF. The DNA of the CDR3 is TGCGCCAGCAGTAAAAGGGGGCGGGAAGAGACCCAGTACTTC.

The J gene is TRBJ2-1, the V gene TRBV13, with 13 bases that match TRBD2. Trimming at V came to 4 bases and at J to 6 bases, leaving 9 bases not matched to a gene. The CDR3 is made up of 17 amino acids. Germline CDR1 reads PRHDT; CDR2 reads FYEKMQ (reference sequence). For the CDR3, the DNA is TGTGCCAGCAGCTCAGGACTAGCGGGAGTTTTTTTCAATGAGCAGTTCTTC. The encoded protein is CASSSGLAGVFFNEQFF.

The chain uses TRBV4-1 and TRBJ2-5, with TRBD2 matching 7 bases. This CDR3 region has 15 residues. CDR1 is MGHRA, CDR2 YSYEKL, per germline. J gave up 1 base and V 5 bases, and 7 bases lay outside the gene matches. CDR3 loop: CASSVQAGSQETQYF. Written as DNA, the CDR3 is TGCGCCAGCAGCGTCCAAGCGGGATCCCAAGAGACCCAGTACTTC.

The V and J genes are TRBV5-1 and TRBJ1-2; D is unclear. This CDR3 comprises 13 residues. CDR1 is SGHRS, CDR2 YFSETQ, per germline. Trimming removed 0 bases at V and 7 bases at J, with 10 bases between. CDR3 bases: TGCGCCAGCAGCTTGGGAGGGCTGGGTGGCTACACCTTC. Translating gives CASSLGGLGGYTF.

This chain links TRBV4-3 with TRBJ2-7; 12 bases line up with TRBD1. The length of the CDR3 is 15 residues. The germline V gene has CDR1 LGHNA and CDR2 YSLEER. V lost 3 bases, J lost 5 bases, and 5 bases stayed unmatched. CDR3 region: CASSQGTGGFHEQYF. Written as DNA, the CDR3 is TGCGCCAGCAGCCAGGGGACAGGGGGCTTCCACGAGCAGTACTTC.

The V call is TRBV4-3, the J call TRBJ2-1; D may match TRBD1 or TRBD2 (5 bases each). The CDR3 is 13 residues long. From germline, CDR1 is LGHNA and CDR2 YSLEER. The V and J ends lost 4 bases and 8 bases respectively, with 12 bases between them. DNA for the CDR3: TGCGCCAGCAGCCGAGGTTGGGGACATGAGCAGTTCTTC. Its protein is CASSRGWGHEQFF.

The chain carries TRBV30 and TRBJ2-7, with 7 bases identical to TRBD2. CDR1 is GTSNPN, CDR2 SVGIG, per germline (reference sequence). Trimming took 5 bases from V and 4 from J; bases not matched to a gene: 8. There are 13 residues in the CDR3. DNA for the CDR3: TGTGCCTGGGGTACCGGGACTATTTACGAGCAGTACTTC. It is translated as CAWGTGTIYEQYF.

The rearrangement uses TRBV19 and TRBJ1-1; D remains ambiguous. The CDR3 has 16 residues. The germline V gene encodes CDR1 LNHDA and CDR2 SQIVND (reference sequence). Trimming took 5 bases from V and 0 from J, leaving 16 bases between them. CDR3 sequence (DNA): TGTGCCAGTAGTCCCCGGCGTGAAATCATGAACACTGAAGCTTTCTTT. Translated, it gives CASSPRREIMNTEAFF.

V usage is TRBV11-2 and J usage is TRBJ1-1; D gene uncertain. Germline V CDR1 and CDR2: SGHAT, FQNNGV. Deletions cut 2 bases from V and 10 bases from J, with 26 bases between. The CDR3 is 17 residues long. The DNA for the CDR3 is TGTGCCAGCAGCTTAACGCCGGGTCTGCGTAAGGAGGACGGAGCTTTCTTT. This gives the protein CASSLTPGLRKEDGAFF.

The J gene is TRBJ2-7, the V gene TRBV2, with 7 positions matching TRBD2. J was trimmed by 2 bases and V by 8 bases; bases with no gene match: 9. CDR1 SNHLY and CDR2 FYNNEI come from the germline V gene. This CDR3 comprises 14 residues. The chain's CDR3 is CASSLGGTTYEQYF. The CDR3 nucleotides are TGTGCCAGCTCCCTTGGGGGGACTACCTACGAGCAGTACTTC.

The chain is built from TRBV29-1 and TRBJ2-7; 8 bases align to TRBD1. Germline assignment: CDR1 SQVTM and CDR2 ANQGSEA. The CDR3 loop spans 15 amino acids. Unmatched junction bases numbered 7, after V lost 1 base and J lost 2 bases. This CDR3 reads CSVEGKTGETYEQYF. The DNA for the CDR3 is TGCAGCGTTGAAGGAAAGACAGGGGAGACCTACGAGCAGTACTTC.

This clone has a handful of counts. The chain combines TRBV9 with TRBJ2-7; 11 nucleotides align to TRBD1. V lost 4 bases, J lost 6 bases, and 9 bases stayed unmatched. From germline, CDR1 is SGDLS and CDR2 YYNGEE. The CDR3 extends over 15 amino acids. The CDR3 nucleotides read TGTGCCAGCAGCCCCCGGGGGGACAGGGGGTCCGAGCAGTACTTC. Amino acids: CASSPRGDRGSEQYF.

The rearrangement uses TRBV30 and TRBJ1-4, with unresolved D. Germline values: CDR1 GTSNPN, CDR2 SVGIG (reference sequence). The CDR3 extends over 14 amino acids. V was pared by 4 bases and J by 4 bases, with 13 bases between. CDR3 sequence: CAWTPSLYNEKLFF. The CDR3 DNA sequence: TGTGCCTGGACCCCCAGTCTTTATAATGAAAAACTGTTTTTT.

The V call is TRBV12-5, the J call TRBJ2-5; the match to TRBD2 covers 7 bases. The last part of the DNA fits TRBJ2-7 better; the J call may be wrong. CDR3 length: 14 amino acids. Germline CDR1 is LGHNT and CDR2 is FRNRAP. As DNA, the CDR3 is TGTGCTAGTGGTTTCGCCGCGCGGGGGATCGAGCAGTACTTC. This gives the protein CASGFAARGIEQYF.

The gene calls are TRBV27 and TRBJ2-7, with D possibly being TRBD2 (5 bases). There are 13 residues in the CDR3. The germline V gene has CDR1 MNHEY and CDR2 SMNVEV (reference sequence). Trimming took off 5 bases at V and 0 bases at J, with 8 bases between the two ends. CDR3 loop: CASSIGLSYEQYF. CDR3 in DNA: TGTGCCAGCAGTATCGGACTCTCCTACGAGCAGTACTTC.